Below, 23 T cell receptor beta chains from the same sample are listed, as sequenced in a study of graft-versus-host responses after intestinal transplantation. Measured with immunoSEQ multiplex PCR; TCRdb has only the in-frame clones, and not every one. The top ten hold approximately 0.21% of the sample, which has tens of thousands of clones, about 95% seen once. No antigen has been assigned to these receptors. Here the sequenced sample was unstimulated CD8+ T cells sorted from spleen or lymph node cells, taken before transplant. The receptors shown here come from a human donor who was the organ donor for an intestinal transplant.

The gene calls are TRBV29-1 and TRBJ2-3; either TRBD1 or TRBD2 may supply D (5 bases each). Trimming pared 0 bases from V and 5 bases from J, leaving 15 bases between. The CDR3 runs 15 residues. The germline V gene encodes CDR1 SQVTM and CDR2 ANQGSEA. CDR3 in amino acids: CSVEESGGAGDTQYF. The CDR3 DNA reads TGCAGCGTTGAAGAGTCGGGTGGGGCGGGAGATACGCAGTATTTT.

The chain employs TRBV14 and TRBJ2-3, with D maybe TRBD1 (7 bases). This CDR3 region has 16 residues. Looked up from germline, CDR1 is SGHDN and CDR2 is FVKESK. Deletions cut 3 bases from V and 3 bases from J, with 16 bases between. The CDR3 protein is CASSQDQGGRTDTQYF. The DNA of the CDR3 is TGTGCCAGCAGCCAGGATCAGGGGGGTAGAACAGATACGCAGTATTTT.

The chain is built from TRBV10-3 and TRBJ2-7, with 7 positions matching TRBD2. The trim removed 3 bases at V and 2 bases at J, leaving 10 bases unmatched. CDR1 is ENHRY, CDR2 SYGVKD, per germline. The CDR3 sequence is 16 residues long. CDR3 amino acids: CAISDLSGLGAYEQYF. CDR3 bases: TGTGCCATCAGTGATTTATCAGGACTAGGAGCCTACGAGCAGTACTTC.

The chain carries TRBV7-9 and TRBJ1-2; D is ambiguous. The CDR3 consists of 11 residues. Between the trimmed V and J ends, which lost 5 bases and 11 bases, there was a span of 12 bases. CDR1 is SEHNR, CDR2 FQNEAQ, per germline (reference sequence). The DNA of the CDR3 is TGTGCCAGCAGCCGGAGGGAATTTTACACCTTC. This encodes CASSRREFYTF.

Only a few counts were recorded for this clone. The chain recombines TRBV4-3 with TRBJ1-4; tentative D call: TRBD1 (5 bases). V lost 2 bases to trimming and J lost 0 bases, with 7 bases between them. CDR1 is LGHNA and CDR2 is YSLEER in the germline V gene. This CDR3 is built from 15 residues. The DNA of the CDR3 is TGCGCCAGCAGCCAACGGACACCAACTAATGAAAAACTGTTTTTT. It codes for CASSQRTPTNEKLFF.

This rearrangement joins TRBV10-3 to TRBJ2-7; D may be TRBD2 (5 bases). Germline-derived CDR1 and CDR2 are ENHRY and SYGVKD. V was shortened by 2 bases and J by 3 bases, with 11 bases between the two germline ends. CDR3 length equals 14 residues. CDR3 nucleotide sequence: TGTGCCATCAGTGAGGCTCACGGGATCTACGAGCAGTACTTC. This encodes CAISEAHGIYEQYF.

This chain connects TRBV10-3 to TRBJ1-1; D may be TRBD1 (5 bases). The V end was cut by 6 bases, the J end by 2 bases, with 7 bases between. Germline CDR1 reads ENHRY; CDR2 reads SYGVKD. The CDR3 contains 12 residues. The CDR3 sequence: CAIRGVNTEAFF. CDR3 DNA: TGTGCCATCAGGGGGGTTAACACTGAAGCTTTCTTT.

V is TRBV11-3 and J is TRBJ2-5, with D possibly TRBD1 on 5 matching bases. Trimming cost V 2 bases and J 5 bases, with 18 bases left between them. This CDR3 has 16 amino acids. Germline V gene sequence: CDR1 SGHNT, CDR2 YENEEA. The CDR3 spells CASSLFVPGYMETQYF. In DNA, the CDR3 is TGTGCCAGCAGCTTATTCGTTCCAGGGTACATGGAGACCCAGTACTTC.

The rearrangement joins TRBV11-3 to TRBJ2-3, with D perhaps TRBD1 (6 bases). The V end was cut by 6 bases, the J end by 5 bases, with 12 bases between. CDR1 SGHNT and CDR2 YENEEA come from the germline V gene. This CDR3 comprises 13 residues. Here the CDR3 reads CASSLWGQDTQYF. The CDR3 region has the DNA TGTGCCAGCAGTCTCTGGGGGCAAGATACGCAGTATTTT.

This chain uses TRBV11-2 with TRBJ2-1; TRBD2 aligns across 8 bases. Per germline, CDR1 SGHAT and CDR2 FQNNGV. Losses at the gene ends were 2 bases for V and 7 bases for J; bases not matched to a gene: 13. The CDR3 spans 17 residues. In DNA form, the CDR3 reads TGTGCCAGCAGCTTAACCCCGATGGTAGCGGGGCATAATGAGCAGTTCTTC. Amino acids: CASSLTPMVAGHNEQFF.

Note on this clone: In the same sample, other DNA sequences code for this CDR3. The chain uses TRBV7-9 and TRBJ1-1; D is ambiguous. The CDR3 extends over 12 amino acids. The germline V and J ends were trimmed by 5 bases and 4 bases, with 8 bases remaining between them. Germline CDR1 is SEHNR and CDR2 is FQNEAQ (reference sequence). CDR3 loop: CASSPGPTEAFF. The CDR3 coding sequence is TGTGCCAGCAGCCCCGGGCCCACTGAAGCTTTCTTT.

This clone occurred once. J is TRBJ1-2 and V is TRBV25-1; TRBD1 might be the D (5 bases). V was cut by 10 bases and J by 7 bases, with 25 bases left in between. The germline gives CDR1 MGHDK, CDR2 SYGVNS. This CDR3 comprises 15 residues. The CDR3 DNA follows: TGTGCCACCGGATATGCCCTAGGGGCTCTGACTGGCTACACCTTC. It specifies CATGYALGALTGYTF.

This rearrangement joins TRBV19 to TRBJ2-4; TRBD1 matches 8 bases. Per the germline V gene, CDR1 is LNHDA and CDR2 is SQIVND (reference sequence). Trimming cost V 6 bases and J 8 bases; bases outside gene matches: 6. CDR3 length: 13 residues. The CDR3 loop reads CASRLDRADIQYF. CDR3 nucleotide sequence: TGTGCCAGTAGACTGGACAGGGCTGACATTCAGTACTTC.

This clone occurred a few times. V usage is TRBV5-1 and J usage is TRBJ2-1, with TRBD1 matching over 12 bases. J gave up 8 bases and V 2 bases, and 8 bases lay outside the gene matches. CDR1 SGHRS and CDR2 YFSETQ come from the germline V gene. The CDR3 extends over 16 amino acids. Here the CDR3 reads CASSFFLGQGADEQFF. The CDR3 nucleotides read TGCGCCAGCAGCTTTTTCCTGGGACAGGGGGCGGATGAGCAGTTCTTC.

The chain has TRBV7-3 and TRBJ1-1; maybe TRBD1 (5 bases). The CDR3 contains 14 residues. V was trimmed by 2 bases and J by 1 base, leaving 8 bases between them. In germline, CDR1 is SGHTA, CDR2 FQGTGA. CDR3 sequence: CASSLFGGNTEAFF. CDR3 nucleotide sequence: TGTGCCAGCAGCTTATTTGGGGGGAACACTGAAGCTTTCTTT.

The CDR3 loop is CASSLWVGNTEAFF. Written as DNA, the CDR3 is TGTGCCAGCAGTTTATGGGTCGGGAACACTGAAGCTTTCTTT. This chain uses TRBV27 with TRBJ1-1; D is uncertain. CDR1 and CDR2 (germline): MNHEY, SMNVEV (reference sequence). There are 14 residues in the CDR3. The V and J ends lost 1 base and 1 base respectively, with 7 bases between them.

V is TRBV7-8 and J is TRBJ2-3; 9 bases line up with TRBD2. The CDR3 consists of 18 residues. The V segment lost 1 base and the J segment 7 bases; nucleotides outside the gene matches: 15. Germline V gene data show CDR1 as SGHVS and CDR2 as FQNEAQ. CDR3 in DNA: TGTGCCAGCAGCTTAGTGTCTGGGCGGGGGGGGACCTCTCATACGCAGTATTTT. Translated: CASSLVSGRGGTSHTQYF.

The chain couples TRBV30 to TRBJ2-2; 14 bases agree with TRBD2. With 5 bases clipped from V and 3 bases from J, the junction kept 8 bases outside the gene matches. Germline V gene lookup returns CDR1 GTSNPN and CDR2 SVGIG (reference sequence). This CDR3 comprises 17 residues. CDR3: CAWSPGLAGAHTGELFF. The CDR3 nucleotides read TGTGCCTGGTCTCCGGGACTAGCGGGGGCGCACACCGGGGAGCTGTTTTTT.

The rearrangement uses TRBV4-3 and TRBJ1-6; 10 bases are a match to TRBD1. The CDR3 is made up of 16 amino acids. The V gene's germline CDR1 is LGHNA and CDR2 YSLEER. J was trimmed by 8 bases and V by 0 bases; bases with no gene match: 4. The CDR3 spells CASSQDLGTGDSPLHF. In DNA, the CDR3 is TGCGCCAGCAGCCAAGATTTGGGGACAGGGGATTCACCCCTCCACTTT.

The CDR3 nucleotides are TGTGCCAGCAGCTTGTCCCGTTTGGCGGACTCCTACGAGCAGTACTTC. The encoded protein is CASSLSRLADSYEQYF. The chain has TRBV7-9 and TRBJ2-7; no reliable D call. Trimming cost V 3 bases and J 0 bases, with 15 bases left between them. In germline, CDR1 is SEHNR, CDR2 FQNEAQ (reference sequence). The CDR3 runs to 16 residues.

The chain carries TRBV7-9 and TRBJ2-1, with 8 positions matching TRBD1. Germline V gene sequence: CDR1 SEHNR, CDR2 FQNEAQ (reference sequence). The CDR3 has 14 amino acids. The junction had 6 bases not matched to a gene; V was cut back by 5 bases and J by 6 bases. The CDR3 loop reads CASSAPDRANEQFF. The CDR3 DNA reads TGTGCCAGCAGCGCCCCGGACAGGGCCAATGAGCAGTTCTTC.

This clone occurred a few times. The chain couples TRBV27 to TRBJ2-7; D not resolved. V lost 7 bases, J lost 5 bases, and 9 bases lay in between. Germline CDR1 MNHEY, CDR2 SMNVEV (reference sequence). The length of the CDR3 is 11 residues. The CDR3 bases are TGTGCCAGCAAGAGCGAAAACGAGCAGTACTTC. Translated: CASKSENEQYF.

The J gene is TRBJ1-2, the V gene TRBV11-2, with 8 bases that match TRBD1. In germline, CDR1 is SGHAT, CDR2 FQNNGV. There are 16 residues in the CDR3. J lost 6 bases, V lost 4 bases, and 13 bases had no gene match. This CDR3 reads CASSSGQGAGQDGYTF. As DNA, the CDR3 is TGTGCCAGCAGCTCCGGACAGGGAGCGGGTCAGGATGGCTACACCTTC.